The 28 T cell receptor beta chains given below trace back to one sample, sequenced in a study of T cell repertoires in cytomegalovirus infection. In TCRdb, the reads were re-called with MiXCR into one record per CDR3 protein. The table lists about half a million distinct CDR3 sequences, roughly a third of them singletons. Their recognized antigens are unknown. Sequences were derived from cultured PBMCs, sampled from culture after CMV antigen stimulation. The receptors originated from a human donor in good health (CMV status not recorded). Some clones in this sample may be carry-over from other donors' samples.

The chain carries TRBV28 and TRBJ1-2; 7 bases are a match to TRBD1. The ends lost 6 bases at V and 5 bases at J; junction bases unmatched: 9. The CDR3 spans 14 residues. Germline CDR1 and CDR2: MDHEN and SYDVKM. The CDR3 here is CASSHRDRYYGYTF. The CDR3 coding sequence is TGTGCCAGCAGCCATAGGGACAGATATTATGGCTACACCTTC.

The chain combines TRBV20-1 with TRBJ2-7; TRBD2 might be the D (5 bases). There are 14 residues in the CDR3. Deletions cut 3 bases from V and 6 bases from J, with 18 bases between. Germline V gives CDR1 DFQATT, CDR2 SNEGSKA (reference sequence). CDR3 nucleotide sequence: TGCAGTGCTAGCGGAGGAGCCCCCCCGAGCGAGCAGTACTTC. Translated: CSASGGAPPSEQYF.

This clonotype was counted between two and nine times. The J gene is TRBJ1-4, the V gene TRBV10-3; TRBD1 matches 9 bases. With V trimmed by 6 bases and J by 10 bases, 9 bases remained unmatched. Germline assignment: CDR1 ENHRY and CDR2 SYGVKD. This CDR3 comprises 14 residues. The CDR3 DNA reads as TGTGCCATCAGGCCTACAGGGGGCTTTGGAAAACTGTTTTTT. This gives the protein CAIRPTGGFGKLFF.

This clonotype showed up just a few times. CDR3: CASSLGLGQEFPREQYF. The DNA of the CDR3 is TGTGCCAGCAGCTTAGGATTAGGGCAGGAGTTCCCTCGCGAGCAGTACTTC. V gene TRBV7-8 combines with J gene TRBJ2-7; unclear D gene. The CDR3 totals 17 residues. V lost 1 base, J lost 6 bases, and 22 bases lay in between. Germline CDR1 reads SGHVS; CDR2 reads FQNEAQ.

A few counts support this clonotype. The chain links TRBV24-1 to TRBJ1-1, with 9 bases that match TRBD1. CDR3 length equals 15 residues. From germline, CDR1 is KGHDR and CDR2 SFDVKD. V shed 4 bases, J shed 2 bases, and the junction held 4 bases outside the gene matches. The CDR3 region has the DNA TGTGCCACCAGTGACCCGGGACAGGGAAACACTGAAGCTTTCTTT. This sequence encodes CATSDPGQGNTEAFF.

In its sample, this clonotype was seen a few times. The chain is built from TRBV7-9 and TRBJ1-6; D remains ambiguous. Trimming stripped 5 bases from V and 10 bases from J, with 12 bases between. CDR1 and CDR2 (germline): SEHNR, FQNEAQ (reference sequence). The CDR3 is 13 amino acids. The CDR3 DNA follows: TGTGCCAGCAGCGCACTGGACGCGTCACCCCTCCACTTT. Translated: CASSALDASPLHF.

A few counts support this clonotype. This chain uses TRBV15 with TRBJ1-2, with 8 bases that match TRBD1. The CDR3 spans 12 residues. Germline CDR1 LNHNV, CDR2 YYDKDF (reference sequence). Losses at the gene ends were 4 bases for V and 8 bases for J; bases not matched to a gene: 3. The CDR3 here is CATSKGQVGYTF. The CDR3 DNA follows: TGTGCCACCAGCAAGGGACAGGTCGGCTACACCTTC.

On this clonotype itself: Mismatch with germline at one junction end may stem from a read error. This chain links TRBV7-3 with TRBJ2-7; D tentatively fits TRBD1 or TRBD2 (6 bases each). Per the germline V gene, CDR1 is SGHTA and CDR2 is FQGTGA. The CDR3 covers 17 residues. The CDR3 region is CASSLGRGHENSYAQYF. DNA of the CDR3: TGTGCCAGCAGCTTAGGTCGGGGGCACGAAAACTCCTACGCGCAGTACTTC.

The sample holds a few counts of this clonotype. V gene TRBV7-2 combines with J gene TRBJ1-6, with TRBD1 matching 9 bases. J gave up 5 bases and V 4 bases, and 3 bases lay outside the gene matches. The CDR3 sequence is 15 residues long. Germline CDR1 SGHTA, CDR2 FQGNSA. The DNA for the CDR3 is TGTGCCAGCAGCTGGGGACAGGGAGATAATTCACCCCTCCACTTT. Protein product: CASSWGQGDNSPLHF.

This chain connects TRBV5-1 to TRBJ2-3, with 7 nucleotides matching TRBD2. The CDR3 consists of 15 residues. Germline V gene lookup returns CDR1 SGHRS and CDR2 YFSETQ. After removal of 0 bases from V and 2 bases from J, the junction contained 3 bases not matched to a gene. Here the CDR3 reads CASSLGGSPTDTQYF. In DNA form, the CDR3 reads TGCGCCAGCAGCTTGGGCGGGAGTCCCACAGATACGCAGTATTTT. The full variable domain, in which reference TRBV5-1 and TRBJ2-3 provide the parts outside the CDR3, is KAGVTQTPRYLIKTRGQQVTLSCSPISGHRSVSWYQQTPGQGLQFLFEYFSETQRNKGNFPGRFSGRQFSNSRSEMNVSTLELGDSALYLCASSLGGSPTDTQYFGPGTRLTVL.

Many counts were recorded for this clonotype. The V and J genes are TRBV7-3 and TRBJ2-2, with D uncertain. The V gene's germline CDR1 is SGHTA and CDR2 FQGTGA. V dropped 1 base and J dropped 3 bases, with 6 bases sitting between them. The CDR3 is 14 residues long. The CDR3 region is CASSLNSHTGELFF. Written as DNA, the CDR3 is TGTGCCAGCAGCTTAAATTCGCACACCGGGGAGCTGTTTTTT.

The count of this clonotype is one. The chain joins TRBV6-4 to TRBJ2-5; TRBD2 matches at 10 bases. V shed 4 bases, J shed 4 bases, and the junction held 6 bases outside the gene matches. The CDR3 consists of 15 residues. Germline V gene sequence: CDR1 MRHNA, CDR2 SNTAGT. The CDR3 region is CASSAKLAGLETQYF. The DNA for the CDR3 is TGTGCCAGCAGTGCCAAACTAGCGGGACTAGAGACCCAGTACTTC.

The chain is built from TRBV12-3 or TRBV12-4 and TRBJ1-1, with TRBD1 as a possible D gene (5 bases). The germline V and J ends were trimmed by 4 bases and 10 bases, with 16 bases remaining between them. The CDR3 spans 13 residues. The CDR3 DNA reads TGTGCCAGCAGTTCGCGAGACAGACCGGGAGCTTTCTTT. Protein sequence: CASSSRDRPGAFF.

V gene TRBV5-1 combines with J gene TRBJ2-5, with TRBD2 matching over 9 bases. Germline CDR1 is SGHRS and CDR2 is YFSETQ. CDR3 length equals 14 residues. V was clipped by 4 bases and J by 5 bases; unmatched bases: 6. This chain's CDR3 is CASSPGTSRETQYF. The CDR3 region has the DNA TGCGCCAGCAGCCCAGGGACTAGCCGGGAGACCCAGTACTTC.

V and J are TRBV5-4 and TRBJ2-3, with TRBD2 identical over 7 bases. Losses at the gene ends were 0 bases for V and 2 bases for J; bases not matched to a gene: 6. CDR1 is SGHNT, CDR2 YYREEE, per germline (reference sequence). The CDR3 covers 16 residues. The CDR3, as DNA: TGTGCCAGCAGCTTGGCGGCGGGAGAGGCCACAGATACGCAGTATTTT. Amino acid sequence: CASSLAAGEATDTQYF.

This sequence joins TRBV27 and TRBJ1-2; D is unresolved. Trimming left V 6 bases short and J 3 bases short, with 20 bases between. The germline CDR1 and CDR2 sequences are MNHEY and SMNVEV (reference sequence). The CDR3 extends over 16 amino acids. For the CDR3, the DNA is TGTGCCAGCAGCCAACGTCGACCGGGCAGAGACTATGGCTACACCTTC. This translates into CASSQRRPGRDYGYTF.

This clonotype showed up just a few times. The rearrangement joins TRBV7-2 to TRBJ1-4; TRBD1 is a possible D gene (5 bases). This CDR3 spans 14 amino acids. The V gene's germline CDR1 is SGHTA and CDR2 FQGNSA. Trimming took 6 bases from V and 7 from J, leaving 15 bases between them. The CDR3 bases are TGTGCCAGCAGTTTCCCGGGACTTAGTGAAAAACTGTTTTTT. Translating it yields CASSFPGLSEKLFF. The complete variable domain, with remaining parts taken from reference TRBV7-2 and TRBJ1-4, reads GAGVSQSPSNKVTEKGKDVELRCDPISGHTALYWYRQSLGQGLEFLIYFQGNSAPDKSGLPSDRFSAERTGGSVSTLTIQRTQQEDSAVYLCASSFPGLSEKLFFGSGTQLSVL.

As DNA, the CDR3 is TGTGCCAGCAGCTCCAAAGGGGGTGGGCTTAACACTGAAGCTTTCTTT. This encodes CASSSKGGGLNTEAFF. V is TRBV7-9 and J is TRBJ1-1, with D tentatively TRBD1 (6 bases). This CDR3 has 16 residues. Trimming shortened V by 4 bases and J by 2 bases, and 17 bases separated the two germline ends. CDR1 is SEHNR, CDR2 FQNEAQ, per germline (reference sequence).

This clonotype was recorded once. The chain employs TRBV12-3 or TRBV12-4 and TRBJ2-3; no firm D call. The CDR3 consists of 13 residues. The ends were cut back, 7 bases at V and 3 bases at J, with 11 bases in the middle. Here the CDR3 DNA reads TGTGCCAGCACCTTGTGGTCTACAGATACGCAGTATTTT. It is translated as CASTLWSTDTQYF.

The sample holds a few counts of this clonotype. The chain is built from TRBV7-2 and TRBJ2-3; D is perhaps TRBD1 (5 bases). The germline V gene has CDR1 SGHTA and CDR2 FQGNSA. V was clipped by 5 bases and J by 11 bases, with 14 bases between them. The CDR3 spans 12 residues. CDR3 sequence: CASSPGADMQYF. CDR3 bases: TGTGCCAGCAGCCCTGGGGCGGACATGCAGTATTTT.

The CDR3 bases are TGTGCCAGCAGTTACGCCCCCCGGCGGGACACCGGGGAGCTGTTTTTT. This encodes CASSYAPRRDTGELFF. This chain links TRBV6-6 with TRBJ2-2; tentative D call: TRBD2 (5 bases). The V end was cut by 2 bases, the J end by 3 bases, with 13 bases between. Per germline, CDR1 MNHNY and CDR2 SVGAGI (reference sequence). The CDR3 contains 16 residues.

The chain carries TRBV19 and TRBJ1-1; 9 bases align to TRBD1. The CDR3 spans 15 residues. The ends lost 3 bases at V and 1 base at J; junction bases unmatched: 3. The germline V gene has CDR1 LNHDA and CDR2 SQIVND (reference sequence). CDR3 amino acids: CASSMGQGRNTEAFF. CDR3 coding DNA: TGTGCCAGTAGTATGGGACAGGGCAGGAACACTGAAGCTTTCTTT.

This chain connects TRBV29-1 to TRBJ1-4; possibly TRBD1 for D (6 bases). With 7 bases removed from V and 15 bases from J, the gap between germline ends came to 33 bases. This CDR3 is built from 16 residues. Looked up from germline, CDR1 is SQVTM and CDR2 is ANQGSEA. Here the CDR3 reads CSAATGRRDPWADVFF. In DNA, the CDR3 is TGCAGCGCAGCGACAGGCCGGAGGGACCCATGGGCCGACGTGTTTTTT.

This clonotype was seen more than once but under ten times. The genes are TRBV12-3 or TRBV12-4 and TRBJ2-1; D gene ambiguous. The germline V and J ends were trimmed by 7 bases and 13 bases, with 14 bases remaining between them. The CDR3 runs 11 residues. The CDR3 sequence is CASMVRNQQFF. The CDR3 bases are TGTGCCAGCATGGTCCGGAACCAACAGTTCTTC.

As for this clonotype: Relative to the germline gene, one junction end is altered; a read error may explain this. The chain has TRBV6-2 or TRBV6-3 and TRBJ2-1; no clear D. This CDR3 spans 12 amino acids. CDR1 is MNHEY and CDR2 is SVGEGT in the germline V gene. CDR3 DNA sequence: TGCGCCAGCAGCCAGTCATACAATGAGCAGTTCTTC. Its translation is CASSQSYNEQFF.

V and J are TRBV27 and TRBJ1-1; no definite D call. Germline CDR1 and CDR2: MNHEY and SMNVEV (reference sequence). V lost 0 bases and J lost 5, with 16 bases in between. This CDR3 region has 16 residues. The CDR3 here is CASSLSLEGRGTEAFF. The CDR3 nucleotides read TGTGCCAGCAGTTTATCCTTGGAGGGAAGAGGTACTGAAGCTTTCTTT.

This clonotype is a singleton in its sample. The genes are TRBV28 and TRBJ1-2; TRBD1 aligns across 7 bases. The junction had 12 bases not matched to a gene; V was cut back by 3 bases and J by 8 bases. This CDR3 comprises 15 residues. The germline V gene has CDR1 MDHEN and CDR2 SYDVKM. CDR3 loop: CASSFPGTASMGYTF. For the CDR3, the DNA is TGTGCCAGCAGTTTTCCTGGGACAGCCTCTATGGGCTACACCTTC.

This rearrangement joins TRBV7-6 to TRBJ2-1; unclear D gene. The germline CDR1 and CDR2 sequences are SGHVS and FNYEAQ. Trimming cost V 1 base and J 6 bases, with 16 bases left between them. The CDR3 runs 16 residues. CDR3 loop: CASSLVRGSRRNEQFF. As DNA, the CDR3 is TGTGCCAGCAGCTTAGTTCGAGGTTCCCGGCGCAATGAGCAGTTCTTC.